This is a list of T cell receptor beta chains from one sample in a study of T cells in localized non-small cell lung cancer. This table comes from immunoSEQ multiplex PCR, and its TCRdb copy is limited to in-frame clones, with some not included. Here the sample spans over 25,000 clones, roughly nine tenths being singletons. The sequencing here drew on PBMCs, taken before any cancer treatment. These receptors were taken from a man aged 40 to 69 with stage II lung adenocarcinoma. The CDR3 runs from the conserved cysteine through the conserved F or W.

TRBV27 CASSFPEQFF
TRBV5-1 CASSWGLAGGSSYNEQFF
TRBV27 CASKSQRYQETQYF
TRBV5-6 CASSPPEREGRSAYNEQFF
TRBV14 CASSEKGLAQETQYF
TRBV5-1 CASSPTFGTEAFF
TRBV7-3 CASSLLGSTQYF
TRBV27 CASSLYAGVGLSDEKLFF
TRBV28 CASSPLGTGRHNEQFF
TRBV19 CASSITGAGSETQYF
TRBV5-1 CASTQAGAVPETQYF
TRBV6-5 CASTRTGGIDYGYTF
TRBV7-6 CASSYRVGAGADVGELFF
TRBV2 CASRIGGLAGGNTGELFF
TRBV2 CASMPGTTDTQYF
TRBV25-1 CASSPGAGELFF
TRBV27 CASSLSVPGLAGGTQETQYF